A selection of T cell receptor beta chains follows, all from one sample in a study of blood T cell repertoires in COVID-19. Clones were sequenced by immunoSEQ multiplex PCR, and TCRdb holds only the in-frame ones, with some missing. Seen here are about 140,000 clones, approximately 88% observed once, and the top ten hold roughly 4.9%. The sequencing sample was made of PBMCs or T cells enriched from blood (not recorded which). The receptors originated from an older man who had been exposed to COVID-19. CDR3s include the opening cysteine and the closing phenylalanine or tryptophan. A D gene is named only where the DNA matches it firmly. Expanded clones get a size class; other rows say once, few or many, or leave the size out.

d_gene: TRBD1; abundance: NA; j_gene: TRBJ2-2; v_gene: TRBV19; CDR3aa: CASTGQGHTGELFF; CDR3nt: TGTGCCAGCACTGGACAGGGGCACACCGGGGAGCTGTTTTTT
d_gene: TRBD2; abundance: NA; j_gene: TRBJ2-5; v_gene: TRBV19; CDR3aa: CASSMDGPGLVLQETQYF; CDR3nt: TGTGCCAGTAGTATGGACGGACCCGGACTAGTCCTCCAAGAGACCCAGTACTTC
d_gene: NA; abundance: once; j_gene: TRBJ2-7; v_gene: TRBV9; CDR3aa: CASSDNWSHEQYF; CDR3nt: TGTGCCAGCAGCGATAACTGGTCCCACGAGCAGTACTTC
d_gene: TRBD2; abundance: NA; j_gene: TRBJ2-1; v_gene: TRBV19; CDR3aa: CASSAPSSGRSYEQFF; CDR3nt: TGTGCCAGTAGTGCCCCATCTAGCGGGAGAAGCTATGAGCAGTTCTTC
d_gene: NA; abundance: NA; j_gene: TRBJ1-1; v_gene: TRBV19; CDR3aa: CASSRHMNTEAFF; CDR3nt: TGTGCCAGTAGTAGGCATATGAACACTGAAGCTTTCTTT
d_gene: TRBD2; abundance: once; j_gene: TRBJ2-1; v_gene: TRBV6-2/TRBV6-3; CDR3aa: CASSYTMSGGINEQFF; CDR3nt: TGTGCCAGCAGTTACACCATGAGCGGGGGGATTAATGAGCAGTTCTTC
d_gene: TRBD1; abundance: NA; j_gene: TRBJ1-5; v_gene: TRBV19; CDR3aa: CASLGTGNNQPQHF; CDR3nt: TGTGCCAGTCTCGGGACAGGGAACAATCAGCCCCAGCATTTT
d_gene: NA; abundance: few; j_gene: TRBJ2-7; v_gene: TRBV5-1; CDR3aa: CASSPGQISYEQYF; CDR3nt: TGCGCCAGCAGCCCCGGACAGATCTCCTACGAGCAGTACTTC
d_gene: TRBD2; abundance: NA; j_gene: TRBJ2-1; v_gene: TRBV18; CDR3aa: CASSRVTYPAERESYNEQFF; CDR3nt: TGTGCCAGCTCCCGGGTTACTTATCCGGCGGAGCGGGAGTCATACAATGAGCAGTTCTTC
d_gene: TRBD1; abundance: NA; j_gene: TRBJ2-3; v_gene: TRBV5-1; CDR3aa: CASSLGDRVLTDTQYF; CDR3nt: TGCGCCAGCAGCTTGGGGGACAGGGTTTTGACAGATACGCAGTATTTT
d_gene: NA; abundance: once; j_gene: TRBJ1-5; v_gene: TRBV11-3; CDR3aa: CASSFLVFIGSQPQHF; CDR3nt: TGTGCCAGCAGCTTTTTAGTATTTATCGGTTCCCAGCCCCAGCATTTT
d_gene: NA; abundance: NA; j_gene: TRBJ1-1; v_gene: TRBV7-9; CDR3aa: CASSLADMNTEAFF; CDR3nt: TGTGCCAGCAGCTTAGCAGACATGAACACTGAAGCTTTCTTT